These 25 T cell receptor beta chains were all obtained from the same sample, sequenced in a study of shared clonotypes between healthy human individuals. Profiling relied on immunoSEQ multiplex PCR, and the TCRdb table lists in-frame clones only, not all of them. The sample records about 460,000 clones, 75% to 80% being singletons. Specimen: PBMCs. These receptors were collected from a woman aged 40 to 50 in good health. Some clones in this sample may be carry-over from other donors' samples.

The chain combines TRBV19 with TRBJ1-2; D remains unclear. CDR3 size: 13 residues. Germline loops: CDR1 LNHDA, CDR2 SQIVND (reference sequence). The V and J ends lost 4 bases and 7 bases respectively, with 13 bases between them. CDR3 residues: CASSTWSWGGYTF. The CDR3 DNA is TGTGCCAGTAGTACGTGGTCTTGGGGTGGCTACACCTTC.

This clone has more than one count but fewer than ten. The rearrangement links TRBV7-9 to TRBJ2-3; weak D call: TRBD2 (6 bases). CDR3 length: 14 amino acids. Trimming pared 3 bases from V and 2 bases from J, leaving 9 bases between. Germline V gives CDR1 SEHNR, CDR2 FQNEAQ (reference sequence). CDR3 nucleotides: TGTGCCAGCAGCTTGGGACTTAACACAGATACGCAGTATTTT. Its translation: CASSLGLNTDTQYF.

This clone was seen at least ten times. V gene TRBV5-6 combines with J gene TRBJ2-1; the match to TRBD2 covers 9 bases. This CDR3 comprises 17 residues. CDR1 SGHDT and CDR2 YYEEEE come from the germline V gene. Losses at the gene ends were 4 bases for V and 0 bases for J; bases not matched to a gene: 8. CDR3 protein: CASSQGLALSSYNEQFF. CDR3 sequence (DNA): TGTGCCAGCAGCCAGGGACTAGCACTGAGCTCCTACAATGAGCAGTTCTTC.

About this clone itself: Being one base from a much bigger clone, this may be a read error. At the DNA level, this CDR3 is encoded by other sequences in the same sample as well. This chain links TRBV7-2 with TRBJ2-3; the D gene is possibly TRBD2 (6 bases). The CDR3 extends over 16 amino acids. V lost 3 bases and J lost 6, with 19 bases in between. Germline V gene lookup returns CDR1 SGHTA and CDR2 FQGNSA. The DNA for the CDR3 is TGTGCCAGCAGCTTGGAGTGGACTATCGGCGCCGATACGCAGTATTTT. Encoded protein: CASSLEWTIGADTQYF.

As concerns this clone: A read error is the likely source, as a far larger clone sits one nucleotide away. V usage is TRBV5-6 and J usage is TRBJ1-5; TRBD1 might be the D (6 bases). This CDR3 is 14 amino acids long. Germline V gene data show CDR1 as SGHDT and CDR2 as YYEEEE. Trimming removed 1 base at V and 6 bases at J, with 11 bases between. This CDR3 reads CASSLRGNSQPQHF. CDR3 bases: TGTGCCAGCAGCTTGAGGGGGAACAGTCAGCCCCAGCATTTT.

This clone was detected only a few times. The V and J genes are TRBV5-4 and TRBJ1-2; TRBD1 aligns across 7 bases. This CDR3 has 15 residues. Looked up from germline, CDR1 is SGHNT and CDR2 is YYREEE (reference sequence). V gave up 1 base and J gave up 8 bases; unmatched junction bases: 11. In nucleotides, the CDR3 is TGTGCCAGCAGCTTGCCCGGACAGGATATGGGAGGCTACACCTTC. Translation gives CASSLPGQDMGGYTF.

The chain has TRBV7-9 and TRBJ2-7; 12 bases are a match to TRBD2. The CDR3 is made up of 16 amino acids. The J segment lost 3 bases and the V segment lost 5 bases, leaving 8 bases of the junction unmatched. From germline, CDR1 is SEHNR and CDR2 FQNEAQ (reference sequence). The CDR3 DNA reads TGTGCCAGCAGCAGAACCGGGACTAGCGGGTTCTACGAGCAGTACTTC. Encoded protein: CASSRTGTSGFYEQYF.

This clone appeared once. The chain recombines TRBV11-2 with TRBJ2-7, with 10 nucleotides matching TRBD2. The CDR3 totals 14 residues. Germline assignment: CDR1 SGHAT and CDR2 FQNNGV. The trim removed 4 bases at V and 6 bases at J, leaving 6 bases unmatched. CDR3 sequence: CASSSPGLAIEQYF. The CDR3, as DNA: TGTGCCAGCAGCTCTCCGGGACTAGCGATCGAGCAGTACTTC.

V usage is TRBV6-5 and J usage is TRBJ2-7; the match to TRBD1 covers 7 bases. CDR1 and CDR2 (germline): MNHEY, SVGAGI. The CDR3 runs to 13 residues. Trimming cost V 5 bases and J 3 bases; bases outside gene matches: 4. CDR3 nucleotide sequence: TGTGCCAGCAGTACCGGGACAGTCTACGAGCAGTACTTC. It encodes CASSTGTVYEQYF.

On this clone: A far larger clone is one nucleotide away, so this likely arose from a read error. This sample includes further DNA sequences coding for the same CDR3. The CDR3 nucleotides read TGCGCCACCCGCTTTAGCGGGAGCTCCTACGAGCAGTACTTC. The encoded protein is CATRFSGSSYEQYF. The chain is built from TRBV10-2 and TRBJ2-7, with 9 bases identical to TRBD2. CDR1 is WSHSY and CDR2 is SAAADI in the germline V gene. The V and J ends lost 10 bases and 0 bases, in that order; junction bases with no gene match: 7. The CDR3 has 14 residues.

This clone has more than one count but fewer than ten. The chain employs TRBV28 and TRBJ1-2; D unresolved. This CDR3 region has 13 residues. Trimming took off 6 bases at V and 5 bases at J, with 13 bases between the two ends. Germline CDR1 MDHEN, CDR2 SYDVKM. CDR3 coding DNA: TGTGCCAGCAGGACTACAGACGGATATGGCTACACCTTC. Amino acid sequence: CASRTTDGYGYTF.

This clone showed up just once. The rearrangement joins TRBV7-2 to TRBJ2-7; maybe TRBD2 (5 bases). This CDR3 has 14 residues. Trimming left V 3 bases short and J 5 bases short, with 14 bases between. The germline V gene encodes CDR1 SGHTA and CDR2 FQGNSA. CDR3 in DNA: TGTGCCAGCAGCTTTGAACTAGTATACCACGAGCAGTACTTC. Protein sequence: CASSFELVYHEQYF.

In DNA form, the CDR3 reads TGTGCCAGCAATCAGGATCAAGCTTATGGCTACACCTTC. It encodes CASNQDQAYGYTF. The rearrangement uses TRBV2 and TRBJ1-2; D is unclear. V lost 7 bases and J lost 5, with 14 bases in between. The CDR3 sequence is 13 residues long. The V gene's germline CDR1 is SNHLY and CDR2 FYNNEI.

The V gene is TRBV28, the J gene TRBJ1-4, with D possibly TRBD1 on 5 matching bases. Germline CDR1 is MDHEN and CDR2 is SYDVKM. Trimming removed 4 bases at V and 8 bases at J, with 20 bases between. This CDR3 spans 16 amino acids. This chain's CDR3 is CASSSVRDVSPEKLFF. The CDR3 bases are TGTGCCAGCAGTTCGGTCAGGGACGTGTCTCCGGAAAAACTGTTTTTT.

The V gene is TRBV2, the J gene TRBJ1-1; D remains ambiguous. The CDR3 contains 12 residues. Germline CDR1 reads SNHLY; CDR2 reads FYNNEI. Trimming took 7 bases from V and 2 from J, leaving 8 bases between them. This CDR3 is CASIRFNTEAFF. The CDR3 DNA is TGTGCCAGCATACGATTTAACACTGAAGCTTTCTTT. Drawing the rest from reference TRBV2 and TRBJ1-1, the complete variable domain is EPEVTQTPSHQVTQMGQEVILRCVPISNHLYFYWYRQILGQKVEFLVSFYNNEISEKSEIFDDQFSVERPDGSNFTLKIRSTKLEDSAMYFCASIRFNTEAFFGQGTRLTVV.

The CDR3 coding sequence is TGTGCCAGCAACTGGGAGGGTCTGGGCAATCAGCCCCAGCATTTT. It translates to CASNWEGLGNQPQHF. The chain links TRBV28 to TRBJ1-5; D is ambiguous. Germline CDR1 reads MDHEN; CDR2 reads SYDVKM. The CDR3 covers 15 residues. Trimming removed 7 bases at V and 2 bases at J, with 15 bases between.

The chain links TRBV28 to TRBJ2-1, with TRBD2 identical over 9 bases. The V gene end was trimmed by 7 bases and the J gene end by 6 bases; junction bases not matched to a gene: 7. The CDR3 covers 14 residues. Germline assignment: CDR1 MDHEN and CDR2 SYDVKM. CDR3 region: CASTHRTSANEQFF. Here the CDR3 DNA reads TGTGCCAGCACCCACCGGACTAGCGCCAATGAGCAGTTCTTC.

This clone has a count of ten or more. Other DNA sequences in the sample encode the same CDR3. The rearrangement joins TRBV27 to TRBJ2-7; maybe TRBD2 (5 bases). CDR3 size: 13 residues. V shed 0 bases and J shed 2 bases, with 5 bases lying between them. CDR1 MNHEY and CDR2 SMNVEV come from the germline V gene (reference sequence). CDR3 amino acids: CASSLSAAYEQYF. The CDR3 nucleotides read TGTGCCAGCAGTTTATCAGCGGCCTACGAGCAGTACTTC.

The chain recombines TRBV6-4 with TRBJ2-2; D is possibly TRBD1 or TRBD2 (5 bases each). Germline V gene lookup returns CDR1 MRHNA and CDR2 SNTAGT. The CDR3 totals 14 residues. The germline V and J ends were trimmed by 0 bases and 4 bases, with 6 bases remaining between them. The CDR3 DNA reads as TGTGCCAGCAGTGACTCCGGGACCACCGGGGAGCTGTTTTTT. As protein: CASSDSGTTGELFF.

V usage is TRBV5-4 and J usage is TRBJ1-2, with D perhaps matching TRBD1 (5 bases). Between the trimmed V and J ends, which lost 9 bases and 2 bases, there was a span of 14 bases. CDR1 is SGHNT and CDR2 is YYREEE in the germline V gene (reference sequence). CDR3 length: 13 amino acids. The CDR3 DNA follows: TGTGCCACCATGGGGCGGCTGAACTATGGCTACACCTTC. This sequence encodes CATMGRLNYGYTF.

The chain uses TRBV9 and TRBJ2-3; 7 bases are shared with TRBD2. The CDR3 is 17 amino acids. The V and J ends lost 4 bases and 4 bases, in that order; junction bases with no gene match: 15. Germline-derived CDR1 and CDR2 are SGDLS and YYNGEE. The CDR3 DNA is TGTGCCAGCAGCCCCCGTTACGGCGGGAGAAAGTCAGATACGCAGTATTTT. Translation: CASSPRYGGRKSDTQYF.

This sequence joins TRBV28 and TRBJ1-1; TRBD1 is a possible D gene (6 bases). The V gene's germline CDR1 is MDHEN and CDR2 SYDVKM. This CDR3 region has 14 residues. Trimming removed 6 bases at V and 10 bases at J, with 21 bases between. CDR3 loop: CASRATGYPPRAFF. The CDR3 DNA reads as TGTGCCAGCAGGGCGACAGGATACCCGCCAAGAGCTTTCTTT.

This clone was picked up many times. The sample holds other DNA sequences that translate to the same CDR3. This chain links TRBV28 with TRBJ2-5; no clear D. The length of the CDR3 is 12 residues. V lost 2 bases and J 6 bases, leaving 7 bases between the germline ends. Germline V gene sequence: CDR1 MDHEN, CDR2 SYDVKM. CDR3: CASSLNPQTQYF. DNA of the CDR3: TGTGCCAGCAGTTTAAATCCCCAGACCCAGTACTTC.

This clone occurred once. This chain connects TRBV4-2 to TRBJ2-7, with D possibly matching TRBD2 (6 bases). With 0 bases removed from V and 3 bases from J, the gap between germline ends came to 15 bases. Germline CDR1 reads LGHNA; CDR2 reads YNFKEQ. The CDR3 consists of 16 residues. CDR3 DNA sequence: TGTGCCAGCAGCCAAGATCCGGCGGGGCCGTTCTACGAGCAGTACTTC. It codes for CASSQDPAGPFYEQYF.

On this clone: This is likely an artifact of a read error, given a far larger clone one base away. The identical CDR3 is also encoded by other nucleotide sequences in the sample. The genes are TRBV2 and TRBJ2-7; D is perhaps TRBD1 or TRBD2 (5 bases each). The CDR3 consists of 12 residues. CDR1 is SNHLY, CDR2 FYNNEI, per germline. V was clipped by 6 bases and J by 4 bases, with 10 bases between them. For the CDR3, the DNA is TGTGCCAGCAGCCCAGGGAGTTACGAGCAGTACTTC. Its protein product is CASSPGSYEQYF.